This T cell receptor (beta chain) comes out of a study of blood T cell repertoires in COVID-19. For the study at large: COVID-19 samples, acute and convalescent, were from the United States, Italy and Spain.

Sequenced by immunoSEQ multiplex PCR; TCRdb stores in-frame clones only, minus some. Of around 50,000 clones listed, roughly nine tenths are singletons. This CDR3 is built from 17 residues. The V segment lost 3 bases and the J segment 3 bases; nucleotides outside the gene matches: 11. The germline V gene has CDR1 LNHDA and CDR2 SQIVND (reference sequence). The sequence derives from a human donor in a cohort sampled during active COVID-19. The sequenced material came from peripheral blood. The gene calls are TRBV19 and TRBJ1-5; 7 nucleotides align to TRBD1. CDR3 sequence (DNA): TGTGCCAGTAGTATCGGACAGGCCCGGAGGGCCAATCAGCCCCAGCATTTT. This translates into CASSIGQARRANQPQHF.